These 21 T cell receptor beta chains came from one sample sequenced in a study of OX40 agonist ivuxolimab in advanced cancers. The receptor library was made with the immunoSEQ multiplex PCR assay. TCRdb stores this immuneACCESS table with in-frame sequences only. Part of the clones is absent; in the studies checked, under half of the shortfall reflects unresolved V genes, and no reason is known for the rest. Here the sample has around 80,000 clones; around 88% occur a single time. The ten top clones hold less than 0.85% of the sample. The sequenced sample was CD4+ or CD8+ T cells sorted from blood, obtained in a trial of the OX40 agonist ivuxolimab. The origin of the receptors is an adult with an advanced solid tumor such as melanoma, head and neck, liver or kidney cancer.

J is TRBJ2-2 and V is TRBV5-1; 10 bases map to TRBD1. Germline CDR1 SGHRS, CDR2 YFSETQ. The CDR3 consists of 15 residues. With V trimmed by 4 bases and J by 5 bases, 5 bases remained unmatched. The CDR3 sequence: CASSIDRGRTGELFF. As DNA, the CDR3 is TGCGCCAGCAGCATAGACAGGGGGCGGACCGGGGAGCTGTTTTTT. Full variable domain (missing parts from reference TRBV5-1 and TRBJ2-2): KAGVTQTPRYLIKTRGQQVTLSCSPISGHRSVSWYQQTPGQGLQFLFEYFSETQRNKGNFPGRFSGRQFSNSRSEMNVSTLELGDSALYLCASSIDRGRTGELFFGEGSRLTVL.

The chain recombines TRBV6-5 with TRBJ1-5; D gene ambiguous. There are 15 residues in the CDR3. Germline lookup yields CDR1 MNHEY and CDR2 SVGAGI. V was clipped by 5 bases and J by 5 bases, with 16 bases between them. The CDR3 nucleotides are TGTGCCAGCAGTCAGTCACTGGACCGAGATCAGCCCCAGCATTTT. Translating gives CASSQSLDRDQPQHF.

J is TRBJ2-3 and V is TRBV7-2; the D gene is possibly TRBD2 (5 bases). V lost 6 bases, J lost 0 bases, and 10 bases lay in between. The CDR3 is 14 residues long. Germline V lookup: CDR1 SGHTA, CDR2 FQGNSA. The CDR3 DNA is TGTGCCAGCAGAACGGGCGGGAGCACAGATACGCAGTATTTT. Translated, it gives CASRTGGSTDTQYF.

The chain recombines TRBV6-1 with TRBJ2-7, with 8 bases matching TRBD1. With V trimmed by 4 bases and J by 4 bases, 3 bases remained unmatched. Germline V gene lookup returns CDR1 MNHNS and CDR2 SASEGT. There are 13 residues in the CDR3. CDR3 in DNA: TGTGCCAGCAGTGGAAGGACAGGGTACGAGCAGTACTTC. Translated: CASSGRTGYEQYF.

The V gene is TRBV11-2, the J gene TRBJ2-3; D unclear. V gave up 3 bases and J gave up 2 bases, with 6 bases separating them. Germline lookup yields CDR1 SGHAT and CDR2 FQNNGV. CDR3 length: 13 residues. Here the CDR3 DNA reads TGTGCCAGCAGCTTCTGGGACACAGATACGCAGTATTTT. Its translation is CASSFWDTDTQYF.

The chain uses TRBV10-2 and TRBJ2-3; 16 nucleotides match TRBD2. The junction had 6 bases not matched to a gene; V was cut back by 6 bases and J by 0 bases. The CDR3 length is 18 residues. Germline CDR1 is WSHSY and CDR2 is SAAADI. The CDR3 DNA reads as TGCGCCAGCAGGGGGACTAGCGGGGGGGCCCGTAGCACAGATACGCAGTATTTT. Protein product: CASRGTSGGARSTDTQYF.

The V and J genes are TRBV6-1 and TRBJ1-2; 7 positions match TRBD1. CDR1 MNHNS and CDR2 SASEGT come from the germline V gene. The CDR3 runs 13 residues. Losses at the gene ends were 6 bases for V and 3 bases for J; bases not matched to a gene: 4. The CDR3 nucleotides are TGTGCCAGCAGGACAGGGTGGGACTATGGCTACACCTTC. This codes for CASRTGWDYGYTF.

This chain uses TRBV11-1 with TRBJ1-2; a possible D gene is TRBD1 (6 bases). Germline V CDR1 and CDR2: SGHAT, FQDESV (reference sequence). Trimming removed 2 bases at V and 8 bases at J, with 12 bases between. The CDR3 length is 13 residues. The CDR3, as DNA: TGTGCCAGCAGCTTATTTCGGGGGGCCGGCTACACCTTC. Protein product: CASSLFRGAGYTF. The whole variable domain, filled in from reference TRBV11-1 and TRBJ1-2, reads EAEVAQSPRYKITEKSQAVAFWCDPISGHATLYWYRQILGQGPELLVQFQDESVVDDSQLPKDRFSAERLKGVDSTLKIQPAELGDSAMYLCASSLFRGAGYTFGSGTRLTVV.

The CDR3 spells CASSLAGGPNEQFF. CDR3 DNA: TGTGCCAGCAGCTTGGCGGGAGGGCCTAATGAGCAGTTCTTC. The V gene is TRBV7-3, the J gene TRBJ2-1; TRBD2 agrees at 9 bases. This CDR3 is 14 amino acids long. CDR1 and CDR2 from the germline V gene are SGHTA and FQGTGA. With 3 bases clipped from V and 7 bases from J, the junction kept 4 bases outside the gene matches.

V and J are TRBV29-1 and TRBJ1-3; D is ambiguous. Germline CDR1 SQVTM, CDR2 ANQGSEA. V dropped 3 bases and J dropped 5 bases, with 11 bases sitting between them. This CDR3 has 13 amino acids. This chain's CDR3 is CSVEATVRNTIYF. The CDR3 DNA reads TGCAGCGTTGAGGCCACTGTGAGAAACACCATATATTTT.

This clone was seen a handful of times. This chain uses TRBV7-2 with TRBJ2-5; D not resolved. This CDR3 has 15 residues. V shed 1 base and J shed 6 bases, with 15 bases lying between them. Germline loops: CDR1 SGHTA, CDR2 FQGNSA. Here the CDR3 DNA reads TGTGCCAGCAGCTTAGACGGCGGCCAGACAAAGACCCAGTACTTC. Encoded protein: CASSLDGGQTKTQYF. Full variable domain (missing parts from reference TRBV7-2 and TRBJ2-5): GAGVSQSPSNKVTEKGKDVELRCDPISGHTALYWYRQSLGQGLEFLIYFQGNSAPDKSGLPSDRFSAERTGGSVSTLTIQRTQQEDSAVYLCASSLDGGQTKTQYFGPGTRLLVL.

The chain links TRBV7-2 to TRBJ2-7; D is perhaps TRBD1 (7 bases). Germline values: CDR1 SGHTA, CDR2 FQGNSA. V gave up 7 bases and J gave up 2 bases, with 15 bases separating them. This CDR3 is built from 14 residues. CDR3 DNA: TGTGCCAGCACCCTAGGAGGGGGCACCTACGAGCAGTACTTC. This sequence encodes CASTLGGGTYEQYF. Drawing the rest from reference TRBV7-2 and TRBJ2-7, the complete variable domain is GAGVSQSPSNKVTEKGKDVELRCDPISGHTALYWYRQSLGQGLEFLIYFQGNSAPDKSGLPSDRFSAERTGGSVSTLTIQRTQQEDSAVYLCASTLGGGTYEQYFGPGTRLTVT.

This clone has a single count. Sequence at one end of the junction differs from germline and may be a read error. The chain carries TRBV6-1 and TRBJ2-1; D gene ambiguous. Germline loops: CDR1 MNHNS, CDR2 SASEGT. This CDR3 is 14 amino acids long. In DNA form, the CDR3 reads TGTGCCAGCAGGGAAGTCCCCACCGCAAATGAGCAGTTCTTC. This gives the protein CASREVPTANEQFF.

The chain combines TRBV5-1 with TRBJ2-5; weak D call: TRBD1 (5 bases). V gave up 4 bases and J gave up 5 bases, with 15 bases separating them. This CDR3 contains 14 residues. Germline V lookup: CDR1 SGHRS, CDR2 YFSETQ. The CDR3 sequence is CASSTGYSQETQYF. CDR3 nucleotide sequence: TGCGCCAGCAGCACAGGATATTCGCAGGAGACCCAGTACTTC.

This clone has a single count. The rearrangement joins TRBV10-3 to TRBJ2-5; the D is unclear. Germline CDR1 and CDR2: ENHRY and SYGVKD. With 5 bases removed from V and 2 bases from J, the gap between germline ends came to 15 bases. This CDR3 is 15 amino acids long. The CDR3 is CAISMAQHLQETQYF. The CDR3 region has the DNA TGTGCCATCAGTATGGCCCAGCATCTTCAAGAGACCCAGTACTTC.

The J gene is TRBJ2-2, the V gene TRBV7-8; 8 nucleotides match TRBD2. J was trimmed by 3 bases and V by 5 bases; bases with no gene match: 8. CDR1 and CDR2 (germline): SGHVS, FQNEAQ. The CDR3 consists of 16 residues. The CDR3 DNA sequence: TGTGCCAGCAGCCCCTCAAGCGGGAGTGACACCGGGGAGCTGTTTTTT. It is translated as CASSPSSGSDTGELFF.

The chain has TRBV5-4 and TRBJ2-7, with D perhaps matching TRBD1 or TRBD2 (5 bases each). V gave up 5 bases and J gave up 2 bases, with 17 bases separating them. The CDR3 spans 15 residues. In germline, CDR1 is SGHNT, CDR2 YYREEE (reference sequence). Written as DNA, the CDR3 is TGTGCCAGCAGACAACACAGCGGACAAACCTACGAGCAGTACTTC. Its translation: CASRQHSGQTYEQYF.

This clone was detected only a few times. The rearrangement uses TRBV7-2 and TRBJ1-5; maybe TRBD1 (5 bases). The germline gives CDR1 SGHTA, CDR2 FQGNSA. Trimming stripped 5 bases from V and 5 bases from J, with 19 bases between. The CDR3 extends over 16 amino acids. CDR3: CASSQGGSKQYQPQHF. In DNA, the CDR3 is TGTGCCAGCAGCCAGGGCGGGTCAAAACAGTATCAGCCCCAGCATTTT. Filled out from reference TRBV7-2 and TRBJ1-5, the complete variable domain reads GAGVSQSPSNKVTEKGKDVELRCDPISGHTALYWYRQSLGQGLEFLIYFQGNSAPDKSGLPSDRFSAERTGGSVSTLTIQRTQQEDSAVYLCASSQGGSKQYQPQHFGDGTRLSIL.

The chain couples TRBV4-2 to TRBJ2-2; D is possibly TRBD1 (5 bases). The V gene lost 7 bases and the J gene lost 2 bases, with 11 bases spanning the gap. This CDR3 is 14 amino acids long. CDR1 is LGHNA, CDR2 YNFKEQ, per germline. CDR3 residues: CASNQGPNTGELFF. The CDR3 nucleotides are TGTGCCAGCAACCAGGGCCCTAACACCGGGGAGCTGTTTTTT.

The genes are TRBV27 and TRBJ2-3, with D tentatively TRBD1 (6 bases). Trimming took 0 bases from V and 1 from J, leaving 14 bases between them. Per the germline V gene, CDR1 is MNHEY and CDR2 is SMNVEV (reference sequence). This CDR3 is built from 17 residues. The CDR3 DNA follows: TGTGCCAGCAGTTTATCCCTGGGGGCCTCGGGCACAGATACGCAGTATTTT. It specifies CASSLSLGASGTDTQYF.

The DNA for the CDR3 is TGTGCCAGCAGCCTCGGAGCTGAAGCTTTCTTT. It is translated as CASSLGAEAFF. This rearrangement joins TRBV28 to TRBJ1-1; D not resolved. Per the germline V gene, CDR1 is MDHEN and CDR2 is SYDVKM. CDR3 length: 11 amino acids. V was pared by 6 bases and J by 6 bases, with 8 bases between.